This entry features one T cell receptor (beta chain) sequence. No antigen is known for it. The data derive from a study of vaccination and CD4 T cells after COVID-19. The CDR3 covers 16 residues. The V gene's germline CDR1 is SGDLS and CDR2 YYNGEE. V gave up 4 bases and J gave up 8 bases; unmatched junction bases: 16. At the Johns Hopkins FTIC core, DNA taken from cultured CD4+ T cells was sequenced by way of the Oncomine TCR Beta short-read assay. TCRdb reanalysed the PCR reads using MiXCR and keeps one entry per CDR3 protein. The table has more than 15,000 distinct CDR3 sequences, 44% seen once; the top ten hold approximately 4%. As to treatment: roughly ten-day PBMC culture with coronavirus spike peptide pools or control peptides (ViraFEST assay). Via ViraFEST, peptide pools expanded antigen-specific T cells before TCR sequencing.

The chain has TRBV9 and TRBJ1-2, with 8 bases that match TRBD1. Source material: CD4+ T cells from blood, cultured in vitro. The TCR comes from a human donor who had recovered from COVID-19. In DNA, the CDR3 is TGTGCCAGCAGCCCCCGGGATGGGACAGGACCATCCGGCTACACCTTC. Translating gives CASSPRDGTGPSGYTF.